Listed below are T cell receptor beta chains from one sample, sequenced in a study of T cell repertoires in cytomegalovirus infection. In TCRdb, the reads were re-called with MiXCR into one record per CDR3 protein. This table has under 350,000 distinct CDR3 sequences, roughly 9.5% appearing once. Sequencing used PBMCs. Receptors were obtained from a human donor in good health (CMV status not recorded). Some clones in this sample may be carry-over from other donors' samples. Each CDR3 is given with its conserved first and last residue. The D gene is left open where the match is weak. Size is stated for part of the rows, as once, few or many counts, or as a class when the clone is expanded.

DNA,CDR3,D,J,V,size
TGTGCCAGCAGGCAACAGGGGGGTGCGGACACTGAAGCTTTCTTT,CASRQQGGADTEAFF,TRBD1,TRBJ1-1,TRBV6-1,many
TGTGCCATCAGATCGTTAGCGGGGGGGCAAGAGACCCAGTACTTC,CAIRSLAGGQETQYF,TRBD2,TRBJ2-5,TRBV10-3,many
TGTGCCAGCAGCCAAAGGACAGGGGGATCCTACGAGCAGTACTTC,CASSQRTGGSYEQYF,TRBD1,TRBJ2-7,TRBV12-3/TRBV12-4,few
TGTGCCAGCAGCCCCCCCCGCCCGGATGAGCAGTTCTTC,CASSPPRPDEQFF,-,TRBJ2-1,TRBV7-4,few
TGTGCCAGCAGTTACTCGGAAGGGAATTGGGTCAACTATGGCTACACCTTC,CASSYSEGNWVNYGYTF,-,TRBJ1-2,TRBV6-2/TRBV6-3,-
TGTGCCATCGGGTTGATAGGCGGGGGAACCGGGGAGCTGTTTTTT,CAIGLIGGGTGELFF,TRBD2,TRBJ2-2,TRBV10-3,few
TGTGCCAGCAACTCAGCGGGAGGATTCGGTGAGCAGTTCTTC,CASNSAGGFGEQFF,TRBD2,TRBJ2-1,TRBV28,few
TGTGCCTGGAGTCTGTCACAGGGGAACTATGGCTACACCTTC,CAWSLSQGNYGYTF,TRBD1,TRBJ1-2,TRBV30,-
TGTGCCAGCAGCCCGACCCATCAGCCCCAGCATTTT,CASSPTHQPQHF,-,TRBJ1-5,TRBV7-2,many
TGTGCCATCAGTGAACGGGCGAAGGAAAAACTGTTTTTT,CAISERAKEKLFF,-,TRBJ1-4,TRBV10-3,few